This T cell receptor (beta chain) was retrieved from a study of T cells after yellow fever vaccination. Study as a whole: For low cell numbers, libraries were made with SMART-Seq v4 Ultra Low Input.

The table lists this clonotype with many counts. Antigen: not known. Overall study results and limits: One caveat is that FACS-sorted repertoires could contain abundant clonotypes contaminating from the bulk population.

A universal primer site and UMIs were added as TCR cDNA was made by 5'RACE template switching. One entry per CDR3 protein, called by TCRdb with MiXCR from the 5' RACE reads. The repertoire consists of some 350,000 distinct CDR3 sequences, with 4% occurring once and the leading ten covering less than 25%. Germline lookup yields CDR1 DFQATT and CDR2 SNEGSKA (reference sequence). Trimming pared 0 bases from V and 2 bases from J, leaving 10 bases between. The CDR3 spans 14 residues. The chain has TRBV20-1 and TRBJ1-1; D remains unclear. This receptor was taken from a man aged 18 to 35 who received the YFV17D yellow fever vaccine. Here the sequenced sample was PBMCs, taken 5 days after the yellow fever booster vaccination. For the CDR3, the DNA is TGCAGTGCTAGAGATCGGATGGGAAACACTGAAGCTTTCTTT. It yields the protein CSARDRMGNTEAFF.